These 23 T cell receptor beta chains were all obtained from the same sample, sequenced in a study of a mutant IDH1 vaccine in newly diagnosed glioma. Time point given: week 23, last vaccination. Topical imiquimod accompanied each vaccine dose, which consisted of 300 ug of mutant IDH1 20-mer peptide. These TCRs' antigens remain unknown. Profiled with immunoSEQ multiplex PCR; TCRdb holds only in-frame clones, not every one. The top ten hold approximately 2.3% of the sample, which has about 33,000 clones, more than 75% seen once. Sample: PBMCs, taken from a glioma patient whose treatment included an IDH1 peptide vaccine. The receptors here all came from a man aged 40-49 years with glioma.

This chain uses TRBV27 with TRBJ2-7, with 11 positions matching TRBD1. CDR1 is MNHEY, CDR2 SMNVEV, per germline (reference sequence). J was trimmed by 4 bases and V by 0 bases; bases with no gene match: 11. This CDR3 has 18 amino acids. The CDR3 loop reads CASSLSKGTGGLWYEQYF. CDR3 sequence (DNA): TGTGCCAGCAGTTTATCCAAAGGGACAGGGGGTTTGTGGTACGAGCAGTACTTC.

The chain uses TRBV18 and TRBJ2-6; weak D call: TRBD1 (6 bases). This CDR3 is 16 amino acids long. The V gene's germline CDR1 is KGHSH and CDR2 LQKENI. V gave up 7 bases and J gave up 0 bases, with 13 bases separating them. This CDR3 reads CASFRTVASGANVLTF. Here the CDR3 DNA reads TGTGCCAGCTTTCGGACAGTCGCCTCTGGGGCCAACGTCCTGACTTTC.

The V call is TRBV29-1, the J call TRBJ2-5; D is tentatively TRBD1 or TRBD2 (5 bases each). The CDR3 spans 13 residues. V lost 4 bases to trimming and J lost 0 bases, with 9 bases between them. Germline assignment: CDR1 SQVTM and CDR2 ANQGSEA. CDR3 in amino acids: CSVGGVNQETQYF. The CDR3 DNA follows: TGCAGCGTTGGAGGGGTTAACCAAGAGACCCAGTACTTC.

This clone was detected once. An end of the junction differs from the germline gene, which may be a read error. The chain couples TRBV19 to TRBJ1-1, with 7 nucleotides matching TRBD1. The CDR3 extends over 12 amino acids. The germline V gene has CDR1 LNHDA and CDR2 SQIVND (reference sequence). Here the CDR3 DNA reads TGTGCCAGTAGTATAGAAGGGGGCGTGCTGACGTTT. This codes for CASSIEGGVLTF.

This sequence joins TRBV5-8 and TRBJ1-4, with D possibly being TRBD1 (5 bases). V lost 4 bases to trimming and J lost 1 base, with 14 bases between them. The CDR3 spans 16 residues. From germline, CDR1 is SGHTS and CDR2 YDEGEE. CDR3 amino acids: CASSLETDLTNEKLFF. CDR3 DNA: TGTGCCAGCAGCCTGGAGACAGACCTAACTAATGAAAAACTGTTTTTT.

The rearrangement uses TRBV5-1 and TRBJ1-2; D remains ambiguous. Trimming removed 3 bases at V and 1 base at J, with 16 bases between. CDR3 length equals 16 residues. The germline CDR1 and CDR2 sequences are SGHRS and YFSETQ. The CDR3 DNA reads as TGCGCCAGCAGCTCAGACACCCCGGGCCATAACTATGGCTACACCTTC. Translation gives CASSSDTPGHNYGYTF.

The chain links TRBV7-8 to TRBJ1-4, with 11 bases that match TRBD1. The CDR3 length is 17 residues. Germline-derived CDR1 and CDR2 are SGHVS and FQNEAQ. V was clipped by 5 bases and J by 8 bases; unmatched bases: 13. CDR3 sequence reads: CASSPLLGQGEGEKLFF. The CDR3 nucleotides read TGTGCCAGCAGCCCTTTGCTGGGACAGGGGGAGGGGGAAAAACTGTTTTTT.

The genes are TRBV28 and TRBJ1-2; D perhaps matches TRBD1 (5 bases). The V gene's germline CDR1 is MDHEN and CDR2 SYDVKM. With 6 bases removed from V and 4 bases from J, the gap between germline ends came to 12 bases. The length of the CDR3 is 13 residues. CDR3 nucleotides: TGTGCCAGCAGCCAGGGAACCCTCTATGGCTACACCTTC. Its translation is CASSQGTLYGYTF.

The chain couples TRBV25-1 to TRBJ2-5; 10 positions match TRBD2. Per the germline V gene, CDR1 is MGHDK and CDR2 is SYGVNS. The CDR3 sequence is 16 residues long. Unmatched junction bases numbered 6, after V lost 2 bases and J lost 3 bases. The CDR3 protein is CASSEGLAASEETQYF. Written as DNA, the CDR3 is TGTGCCAGCAGTGAAGGACTAGCGGCATCAGAAGAGACCCAGTACTTC. The full variable domain, completed using reference TRBV25-1 and TRBJ2-5, is EADIYQTPRYLVIGTGKKITLECSQTMGHDKMYWYQQDPGMELHLIHYSYGVNSTEKGDLSSESTVSRIRTEHFPLTLESARPSHTSQYLCASSEGLAASEETQYFGPGTRLLVL.

This clone showed up just once. The rearrangement links TRBV19 to TRBJ2-7; D tentatively reads TRBD1 or TRBD2 (5 bases each). The CDR3 is 16 amino acids. The germline V gene encodes CDR1 LNHDA and CDR2 SQIVND (reference sequence). The V end lost 5 bases, the J end lost 0 bases, and 17 bases lay between the germline ends. The CDR3 region has the DNA TGTGCCAGTAGTTCAGGGCGGGCCCGTCCCTCCTACGAGCAGTACTTC. The encoded protein is CASSSGRARPSYEQYF.

V gene TRBV6-5 combines with J gene TRBJ1-5, with a possible D match to TRBD1 (5 bases). Trimming cost V 2 bases and J 6 bases, with 14 bases left between them. The length of the CDR3 is 15 residues. Germline CDR1 MNHEY, CDR2 SVGAGI. CDR3 sequence: CASSYDAGPSQPQHF. The CDR3 DNA reads TGTGCCAGCAGTTACGATGCGGGGCCCAGTCAGCCCCAGCATTTT.

The chain employs TRBV4-3 and TRBJ2-5; 11 bases align to TRBD2. Germline CDR1 LGHNA, CDR2 YSLEER. V shed 1 base and J 5 bases; nucleotides not matched to a gene: 12. The CDR3 extends over 18 amino acids. In DNA form, the CDR3 reads TGCGCCAGCAGCCAAGGTTTAGGTAGCGGGAGGGCCGGGGAGACCCAGTACTTC. The encoded protein is CASSQGLGSGRAGETQYF.

The chain joins TRBV6-1 to TRBJ1-2; 9 bases fit TRBD1. The CDR3 extends over 14 amino acids. Germline V gene data show CDR1 as MNHNS and CDR2 as SASEGT. The trim removed 7 bases at V and 4 bases at J, leaving 7 bases unmatched. The CDR3, as DNA: TGTGCCAGCATCTCTGACAGGGGGATCTATGGCTACACCTTC. It is translated as CASISDRGIYGYTF.

The chain recombines TRBV7-6 with TRBJ1-3; D gene uncertain. The CDR3 has 15 amino acids. Between the trimmed V and J ends, which lost 8 bases and 0 bases, there was a span of 14 bases. Germline V gene sequence: CDR1 SGHVS, CDR2 FNYEAQ. The CDR3 nucleotides are TGTGCCAGCGAGTCAGGCAGCCTCTCTGGAAACACCATATATTTT. Its protein is CASESGSLSGNTIYF.

This rearrangement joins TRBV5-6 to TRBJ2-5, with D possibly being TRBD2 (6 bases). Germline CDR1 is SGHDT and CDR2 is YYEEEE. The CDR3 length is 11 residues. The V end was cut by 4 bases, the J end by 7 bases, with 8 bases between. The CDR3 bases are TGTGCCAGCAGCCCGGAGGGGACCCAGTACTTC. Translating gives CASSPEGTQYF.

The rearrangement joins TRBV7-9 to TRBJ2-3, with D possibly being TRBD2 (5 bases). The CDR3 is 14 residues long. Trimming shortened V by 2 bases and J by 5 bases, and 11 bases separated the two germline ends. CDR1 is SEHNR, CDR2 FQNEAQ, per germline (reference sequence). The CDR3 is CASSLSFGEDTQYF. CDR3 bases: TGTGCCAGCAGCTTATCCTTCGGGGAAGATACGCAGTATTTT.

CDR3 region: CASSLTSGRSSYNEQFF. The CDR3 nucleotides read TGCGCCAGCAGCTTGACTAGCGGGAGGAGCTCCTACAATGAGCAGTTCTTC. The chain combines TRBV5-1 with TRBJ2-1, with TRBD2 matching 12 bases. The CDR3 runs to 17 residues. The J segment lost 0 bases and the V segment lost 1 base, leaving 2 bases of the junction unmatched. Germline assignment: CDR1 SGHRS and CDR2 YFSETQ.

The chain links TRBV4-3 to TRBJ2-1, with TRBD2 matching 9 bases. This CDR3 contains 17 residues. The germline CDR1 and CDR2 sequences are LGHNA and YSLEER. Losses at the gene ends were 5 bases for V and 4 bases for J; bases not matched to a gene: 12. In DNA form, the CDR3 reads TGCGCCAGCAGCTCAAGGGCTAGCGGGATCCAATACAATGAGCAGTTCTTC. Translated: CASSSRASGIQYNEQFF.

This clone was observed a single time. The CDR3 coding sequence is TGTGCCAGCAGCCGAGGGCAGAATAATTCACCCCTCCACTTT. Translating gives CASSRGQNNSPLHF. V and J are TRBV14 and TRBJ1-6; D uncertain. V was shortened by 4 bases and J by 5 bases, with 9 bases between the two germline ends. The CDR3 has 14 amino acids. Per germline, CDR1 SGHDN and CDR2 FVKESK.

DNA for the CDR3: TGTGCCAGCAGCTTTTCGTCCGGGGGCACTGAAGCTTTCTTT. Its protein product is CASSFSSGGTEAFF. The chain uses TRBV5-5 and TRBJ1-1; a weak D match, TRBD1 (5 bases). The CDR3 is made up of 14 amino acids. Between the trimmed V and J ends, which lost 2 bases and 4 bases, there was a span of 12 bases. From germline, CDR1 is SGHKS and CDR2 YYEKEE (reference sequence).

The rearrangement uses TRBV4-2 and TRBJ1-1; 8 bases are a match to TRBD1. CDR3 length: 16 amino acids. Trimming cost V 0 bases and J 5 bases; bases outside gene matches: 8. CDR1 and CDR2 (germline): LGHNA, YNFKEQ. The CDR3 is CASSQEQGVRETEAFF. The CDR3 DNA reads as TGTGCCAGCAGCCAAGAACAGGGGGTTCGGGAAACTGAAGCTTTCTTT.

The chain carries TRBV5-5 and TRBJ2-5; 8 nucleotides agree with TRBD1. The CDR3 has 15 amino acids. Looked up from germline, CDR1 is SGHKS and CDR2 is YYEKEE (reference sequence). V was pared by 7 bases and J by 1 base, with 9 bases of the junction left unmatched. The CDR3 loop reads CASDRGATSQETQYF. In DNA, the CDR3 is TGTGCCAGCGACAGGGGCGCGACCTCCCAAGAGACCCAGTACTTC.

V usage is TRBV6-6 and J usage is TRBJ2-3, with TRBD1 identical over 10 bases. Germline-derived CDR1 and CDR2 are MNHNY and SVGAGI (reference sequence). This CDR3 is 16 amino acids long. V dropped 2 bases and J dropped 4; count of bases not matched to a gene: 6. The CDR3 spells CASSYLRDRGSDTQYF. The CDR3 coding sequence is TGTGCCAGCAGTTACCTCCGGGACAGGGGCTCAGATACGCAGTATTTT.